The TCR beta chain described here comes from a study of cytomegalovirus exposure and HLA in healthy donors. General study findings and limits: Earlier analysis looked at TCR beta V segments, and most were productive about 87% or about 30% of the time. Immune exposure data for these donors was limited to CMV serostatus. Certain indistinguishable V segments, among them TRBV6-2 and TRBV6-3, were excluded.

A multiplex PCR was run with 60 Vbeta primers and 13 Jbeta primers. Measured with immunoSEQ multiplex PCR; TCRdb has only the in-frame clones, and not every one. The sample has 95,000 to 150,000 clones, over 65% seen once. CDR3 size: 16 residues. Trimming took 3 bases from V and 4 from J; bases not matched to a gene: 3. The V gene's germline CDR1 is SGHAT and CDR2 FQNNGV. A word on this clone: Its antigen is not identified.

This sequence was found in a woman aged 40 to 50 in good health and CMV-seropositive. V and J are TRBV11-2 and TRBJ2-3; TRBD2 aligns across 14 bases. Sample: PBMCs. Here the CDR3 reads CASSLVGLAGADTQYF. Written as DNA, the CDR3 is TGTGCCAGCAGCTTGGTGGGACTAGCGGGAGCAGATACGCAGTATTTT.